This entry is about one T cell receptor (beta chain). Its antigen remains unidentified. The data belong to a study of Ad26.COV2.S vaccination and SARS-CoV-2 variants. Study context: Once or twice, 56 days apart, Ad26.COV2.S was delivered intramuscularly. Study-wide points: Total T cell responses were possibly underestimated by TCR breadth and depth analyses.

Produced via immunoSEQ multiplex PCR; TCRdb's table is partial and in-frame only. This table holds around 340,000 clones, about nine tenths found once. V lost 2 bases, J lost 8 bases, and 7 bases lay in between. The V gene's germline CDR1 is MDHEN and CDR2 SYDVKM. CDR3 length: 12 residues. As to treatment: some 20 received Ad26.COV2.S at low or high dose, single or two shots; 5 received placebo; per-sample allocation not given. Following the first vaccine or placebo injection, samples were taken on day 63. The material was peripheral blood, obtained in a trial of Ad26.COV2.S vaccine versus placebo. V usage is TRBV28 and J usage is TRBJ2-1, with D unresolved. The origin of this receptor is a person between 18 and 65 years old who received the Ad26.COV2.S COVID-19 vaccine or a placebo. The CDR3 DNA reads as TGTGCCAGCAGTTTAAGTTTCGATGAGCAGTTCTTC. This gives the protein CASSLSFDEQFF.